Shown below are 2 T cell receptor beta chains from a single sample sequenced in a study of shared clonotypes between healthy human individuals. Assay used: immunoSEQ multiplex PCR; TCRdb lists only in-frame clones, some missing. The top ten hold over 10% of the sample, which has about 480,000 clones, 79% seen once. Material for sequencing was PBMCs. The source is a woman aged 40 to 50 in good health. Some clones in this sample may be carry-over from other donors' samples.

This clone came up many times. J is TRBJ2-2 and V is TRBV7-9; 8 nucleotides match TRBD1. In germline, CDR1 is SEHNR, CDR2 FQNEAQ (reference sequence). V lost 10 bases to trimming and J lost 5 bases; unmatched junction nucleotides: 18. The CDR3 covers 17 residues. CDR3 in DNA: TGTGCCACCGGTGGACAGGGTGTACTAACGGGGACCGGGGAGCTGTTTTTT. Its translation is CATGGQGVLTGTGELFF.

V and J are TRBV15 and TRBJ2-2; no firm D call. Per the germline V gene, CDR1 is LNHNV and CDR2 is YYDKDF (reference sequence). This CDR3 region has 14 residues. Trimming pared 0 bases from V and 7 bases from J, leaving 9 bases between. CDR3 sequence reads: CATSRDLDGGELFF. As DNA, the CDR3 is TGTGCCACCAGCAGAGATCTTGATGGCGGGGAGCTGTTTTTT.